This paragraph reports one T cell receptor beta chain. Its target is unknown. TCRdb re-derived calls from the 5' RACE reads in MiXCR, one entry per CDR3 protein. Of 400,000 or so distinct CDR3 sequences in the sample, about 28% were seen once. This CDR3 has 11 amino acids. In germline, CDR1 is DFQATT, CDR2 SNEGSKA (reference sequence). This entry is derived from a study of identical twins' blood T cells. Study-level points and caveats: V gene usage reportedly matched far better within twin pairs than unrelated donors. Abundant TCRbeta CDR3s overlapped more between twins than with unrelated donors. Shared CDR3 clonotype counts between two donors mainly tracked the product of their cloneset sizes, twins included.

Likely shared infections and vaccines: all three twin pairs were reared together. The TCR comes from a woman aged 18-50 years in good health. This chain joins TRBV20-1 and TRBJ2-3, with unresolved D. The material sequenced was PBMCs. The CDR3 DNA sequence: TGCAATGCAAGAGAGAAAGATACGCAGTATTTT. The encoded protein is CNAREKDTQYF.